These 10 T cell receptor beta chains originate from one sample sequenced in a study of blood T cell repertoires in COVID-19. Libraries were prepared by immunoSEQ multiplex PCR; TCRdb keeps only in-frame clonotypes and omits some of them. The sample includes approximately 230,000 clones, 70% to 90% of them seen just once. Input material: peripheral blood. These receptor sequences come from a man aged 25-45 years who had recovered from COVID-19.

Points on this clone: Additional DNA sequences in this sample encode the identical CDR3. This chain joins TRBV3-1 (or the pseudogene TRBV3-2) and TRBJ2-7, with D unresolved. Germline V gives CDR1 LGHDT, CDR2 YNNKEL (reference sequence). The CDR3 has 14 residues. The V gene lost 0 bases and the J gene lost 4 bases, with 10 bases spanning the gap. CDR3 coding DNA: TGTGCCAGCAGCCAAGAGGGCCAGTCATACGAGCAGTACTTC. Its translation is CASSQEGQSYEQYF.

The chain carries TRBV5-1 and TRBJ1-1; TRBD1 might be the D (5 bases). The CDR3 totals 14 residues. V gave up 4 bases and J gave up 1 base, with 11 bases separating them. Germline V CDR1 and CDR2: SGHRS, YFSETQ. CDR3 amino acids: CASSRAGENTEAFF. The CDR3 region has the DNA TGCGCCAGCAGCAGGGCGGGGGAGAACACTGAAGCTTTCTTT.

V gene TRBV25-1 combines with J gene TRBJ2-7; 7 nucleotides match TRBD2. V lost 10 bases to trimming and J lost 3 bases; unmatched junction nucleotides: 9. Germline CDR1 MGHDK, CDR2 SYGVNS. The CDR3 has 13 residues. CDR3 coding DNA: TGTGCCACCAGCCAGCGGGGTCTCTACGAGCAGTACTTC. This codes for CATSQRGLYEQYF.

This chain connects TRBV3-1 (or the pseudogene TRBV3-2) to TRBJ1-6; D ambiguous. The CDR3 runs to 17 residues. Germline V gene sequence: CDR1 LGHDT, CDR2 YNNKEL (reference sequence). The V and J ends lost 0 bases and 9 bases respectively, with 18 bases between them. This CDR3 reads CASSQDPPGDIISPLHF. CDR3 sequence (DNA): TGTGCCAGCAGCCAAGACCCCCCTGGTGACATAATTTCACCCCTCCACTTT.

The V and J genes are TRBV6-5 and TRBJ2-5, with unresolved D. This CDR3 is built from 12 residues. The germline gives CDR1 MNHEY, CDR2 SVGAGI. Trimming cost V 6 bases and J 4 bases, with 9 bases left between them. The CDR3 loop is CASRSDSETQYF. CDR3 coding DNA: TGTGCCAGCAGAAGTGACTCAGAGACCCAGTACTTC.

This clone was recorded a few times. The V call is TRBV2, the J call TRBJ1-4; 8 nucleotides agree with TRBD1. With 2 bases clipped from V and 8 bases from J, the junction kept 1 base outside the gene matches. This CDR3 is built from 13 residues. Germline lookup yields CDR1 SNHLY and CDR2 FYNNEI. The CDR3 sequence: CASSEQGAEKLFF. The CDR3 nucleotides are TGTGCCAGCAGTGAACAGGGGGCCGAAAAACTGTTTTTT. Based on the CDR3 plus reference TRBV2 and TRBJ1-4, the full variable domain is EPEVTQTPSHQVTQMGQEVILRCVPISNHLYFYWYRQILGQKVEFLVSFYNNEISEKSEIFDDQFSVERPDGSNFTLKIRSTKLEDSAMYFCASSEQGAEKLFFGSGTQLSVL.

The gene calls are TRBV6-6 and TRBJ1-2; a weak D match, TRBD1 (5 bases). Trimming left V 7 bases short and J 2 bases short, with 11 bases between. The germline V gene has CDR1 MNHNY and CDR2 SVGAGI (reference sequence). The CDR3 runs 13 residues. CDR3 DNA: TGTGCCAGCACCAGGGCAGGGAACTATGGCTACACCTTC. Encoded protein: CASTRAGNYGYTF.

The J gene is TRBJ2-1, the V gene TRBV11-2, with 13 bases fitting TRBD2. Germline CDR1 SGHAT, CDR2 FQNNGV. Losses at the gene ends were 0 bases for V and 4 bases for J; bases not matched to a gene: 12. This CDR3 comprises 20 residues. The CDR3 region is CASSLDATSGGPPHYNEQFF. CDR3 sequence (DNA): TGTGCCAGCAGCTTAGACGCGACTAGCGGGGGGCCACCACATTACAATGAGCAGTTCTTC.

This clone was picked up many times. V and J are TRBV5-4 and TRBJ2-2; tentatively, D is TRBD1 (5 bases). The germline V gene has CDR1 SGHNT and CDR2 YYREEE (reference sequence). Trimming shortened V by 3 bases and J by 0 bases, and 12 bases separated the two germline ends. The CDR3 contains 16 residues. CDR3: CASSSGRQSNTGELFF. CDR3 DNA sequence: TGTGCCAGCAGCTCCGGTAGACAGTCGAACACCGGGGAGCTGTTTTTT.

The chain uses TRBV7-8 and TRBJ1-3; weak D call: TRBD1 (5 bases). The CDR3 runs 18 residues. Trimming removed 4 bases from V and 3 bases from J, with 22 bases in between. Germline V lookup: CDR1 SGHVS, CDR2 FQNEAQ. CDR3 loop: CASSSRIGGFLGGNTIYF. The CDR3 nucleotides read TGTGCCAGCAGCTCCAGGATTGGGGGGTTTTTAGGTGGAAACACCATATATTTT.